The following is a TCR beta chain sequence with its context. This entry is derived from a study of blood T cell repertoires in COVID-19. Authors' data handling: Reference gene primer amplification gave nucleated cell count estimates. Only in-frame clones appear in the TCRdb table, and some are missing; sequencing was by immunoSEQ multiplex PCR. D and trimming were read from the DNA, whereas the V and J calls and clone size are those reported in that table. The profile shows fewer than 150,000 clones, 65% to 90% of them singletons. The CDR3 has 11 amino acids. V was pared by 7 bases and J by 1 base, with 4 bases between. Germline lookup yields CDR1 SNHLY and CDR2 FYNNEI.

This receptor was taken from a man aged 50 to 59 with acute or convalescent COVID-19. V and J are TRBV2 and TRBJ1-1; D remains unclear. Source material: peripheral blood. Here the CDR3 DNA reads TGTGCCAGCACCGGGAACACTGAAGCTTTCTTT. This translates into CASTGNTEAFF.